Listed here is a single T cell receptor beta chain. No antigen is known for it. Once RNA had been extracted, it was reverse transcribed into cDNA to act as the sequencing template. Profiling relied on immunoSEQ multiplex PCR, and the TCRdb table lists in-frame clones only, not all of them. The sample includes about 110,000 clones, roughly 60% of them seen just once. The data are from a study of CD8+ T cells in alopecia areata. Findings and limits, study-wide: Between patients, shared TCR sequences were less clear than in mice. This was possibly due in part to HLA diversity in the patient population. Sequencing of scalp samples also captures resident alphabeta T cells of normal skin.

CDR1 and CDR2 from the germline V gene are SEHNR and FQNEAQ (reference sequence). The CDR3 is made up of 15 amino acids. The trim removed 4 bases at V and 7 bases at J, leaving 7 bases unmatched. The TCR comes from a human donor in good health. The sample taken for sequencing was CD8+ T cells sorted from blood. The rearrangement joins TRBV7-9 to TRBJ1-2; 12 bases map to TRBD1. CDR3: CASSYPGQGAPGYTF. CDR3 in DNA: TGTGCCAGCAGCTATCCGGGACAGGGGGCGCCTGGCTACACCTTC.